This T cell receptor beta chain was recovered during a study of blood T cell repertoires in COVID-19. The repertoire was sequenced with immunoSEQ multiplex PCR; TCRdb's copy has only in-frame clones and lacks some. The table records 45,000 to 50,000 clones, roughly nine tenths of them present only once. V lost 8 bases, J lost 3 bases, and 7 bases lay in between. This CDR3 contains 11 residues. Germline-derived CDR1 and CDR2 are LNHDA and SQIVND (reference sequence). The chain is built from TRBV19 and TRBJ1-1; no firm D call. What was sequenced was peripheral blood. The receptor was derived from a human donor in a cohort sampled during active COVID-19. CDR3 protein: CASLSYTEAFF. CDR3 sequence (DNA): TGTGCCAGTCTGAGTTACACTGAAGCTTTCTTT.